A selection of T cell receptor beta chains follows, all from one sample in a study of OX40 agonist ivuxolimab in advanced cancers. Sequencing was performed with immunoSEQ multiplex PCR; in TCRdb, only in-frame clones are kept and a portion is missing. The data show around 35,000 clones, around 80% seen once. Sample: CD4+ or CD8+ T cells sorted from blood, taken in a trial of the OX40 agonist ivuxolimab. Receptors were obtained from an adult with an advanced solid tumor such as melanoma, head and neck, liver or kidney cancer. Both conserved end residues are part of each CDR3. The order of the fields is J gene, V gene, D gene, CDR3 protein. D genes are given only for firm matches.

j_call: TRBJ2-1
v_call: TRBV5-5
d_call: NA
cdr3_aa: CASSLTVGEQFF

j_call: TRBJ1-3
v_call: TRBV30
d_call: TRBD1
cdr3_aa: CAWNRDRGAGNTIYF

j_call: TRBJ1-3
v_call: TRBV11-1
d_call: NA
cdr3_aa: CASSLTPEGNTIYF

j_call: TRBJ1-2
v_call: TRBV15
d_call: TRBD1
cdr3_aa: CATREGQGRSGEYGYTF

j_call: TRBJ1-2
v_call: TRBV19
d_call: NA
cdr3_aa: CASSGFRDKSTSHYGYTF

j_call: TRBJ1-2
v_call: TRBV6-5
d_call: TRBD1
cdr3_aa: CASSGTGNRGYGYTF

j_call: TRBJ1-5
v_call: TRBV4-2
d_call: TRBD1
cdr3_aa: CASSPGQGYSNQPQHF

j_call: TRBJ1-1
v_call: TRBV11-2
d_call: TRBD1
cdr3_aa: CASSRSGQGSEAFF

j_call: TRBJ1-4
v_call: TRBV4-1
d_call: NA
cdr3_aa: CASSQVTAENEKLFF

j_call: TRBJ1-5
v_call: TRBV19
d_call: NA
cdr3_aa: CASSIETNQPQHF

j_call: TRBJ2-3
v_call: TRBV27
d_call: NA
cdr3_aa: CASSGGTASTDTQYF

j_call: TRBJ2-2
v_call: TRBV28
d_call: TRBD1
cdr3_aa: CASRTGVDTGELFF

j_call: TRBJ1-1
v_call: TRBV11-3
d_call: TRBD1
cdr3_aa: CASSAQGTAEAFF

j_call: TRBJ1-4
v_call: TRBV28
d_call: TRBD1
cdr3_aa: CASSPTGGYEKLFF

j_call: TRBJ2-5
v_call: TRBV11-2
d_call: TRBD2
cdr3_aa: CASSPGRTSGSGETQYF

j_call: TRBJ2-7
v_call: TRBV9
d_call: NA
cdr3_aa: CASSARRGRQYF

j_call: TRBJ2-3
v_call: TRBV11-2
d_call: TRBD2
cdr3_aa: CASSFGRAADTQYF

j_call: TRBJ2-5
v_call: TRBV28
d_call: TRBD2
cdr3_aa: CASSLSPREVDRETQYF

j_call: TRBJ2-7
v_call: TRBV13
d_call: NA
cdr3_aa: CASSPRVEGRYEQYF

j_call: TRBJ1-4
v_call: TRBV30
d_call: NA
cdr3_aa: CAWSAGTYEKLFF

j_call: TRBJ2-5
v_call: TRBV5-5
d_call: TRBD2
cdr3_aa: CASSTGAAGGLLQETQYF

j_call: TRBJ2-3
v_call: TRBV7-3
d_call: NA
cdr3_aa: CASSLKADETTDTQYF

j_call: TRBJ2-2
v_call: TRBV7-2
d_call: NA
cdr3_aa: CASRTTSGSVTGELFF

j_call: TRBJ2-5
v_call: TRBV7-2
d_call: NA
cdr3_aa: CASSLTSSRETQYF

j_call: TRBJ1-5
v_call: TRBV6-6
d_call: NA
cdr3_aa: CASSYERANQPQHF

j_call: TRBJ1-1
v_call: TRBV7-9
d_call: NA
cdr3_aa: CASSLHDTEAFF

j_call: TRBJ2-1
v_call: TRBV5-5
d_call: NA
cdr3_aa: CASSALASREFLFF